Listed below are T cell receptor beta chains from one sample, sequenced in a study of T cells in Graves' hyperthyroidism and ophthalmopathy. TCRdb passed the multiplex PCR reads through MiXCR, listing each CDR3 protein once. The profile shows around 400,000 distinct CDR3 sequences, roughly 14% of them singletons. Sequences were obtained from blood. These receptors were taken from a woman under 30 with Graves' hyperthyroidism that later progressed to Graves' ophthalmopathy. Both conserved end residues are part of each CDR3. Each record gives: V gene, CDR3 length, clone size, D gene, J gene, CDR3 protein, CDR3 DNA. The D gene is left open where the match is weak. Not every row has a clone size; where given, it reads once, few, many or a size class.

TRBV9,14,NA,TRBD1,TRBJ2-3,CASSAGQSTDTQYF,TGTGCCAGCAGCGCGGGACAGAGCACAGATACGCAGTATTTT
TRBV3-1,15,many,NA,TRBJ1-4,CASSHGPFRGEKLFF,TGTGCCAGCAGCCATGGGCCCTTTCGTGGGGAAAAACTGTTTTTT
TRBV20-1,16,NA,TRBD2,TRBJ2-1,CSARDRAGGAYNEQFF,TGCAGTGCTAGAGATAGGGCGGGAGGAGCCTACAATGAGCAGTTCTTC
TRBV7-9,16,many,TRBD2,TRBJ2-2,CASSWGAGAVGGELFF,TGTGCCAGCAGCTGGGGTGCGGGAGCTGTTGGCGGGGAGCTGTTTTTT
TRBV28,14,many,TRBD1,TRBJ1-5,CASRQTGGKQPQHF,TGTGCCAGCAGACAGACAGGGGGCAAGCAGCCCCAGCATTTT
TRBV5-5,14,few,TRBD1,TRBJ1-1,CASSLPGGSTEAFF,TGTGCCAGCAGCTTGCCAGGGGGGAGCACTGAAGCTTTCTTT
TRBV24-1,16,few,NA,TRBJ2-4,CATSDPARGTKNIQYF,TGTGCCACCAGTGATCCCGCTAGGGGTACCAAAAACATTCAGTACTTC
TRBV19,15,NA,TRBD2,TRBJ2-7,CASSSSLAVVYEQYF,TGTGCCAGTAGTTCCTCTCTAGCGGTGGTCTACGAGCAGTACTTC
TRBV7-6,14,many,NA,TRBJ2-1,CASSPHGERNEQFF,TGTGCCAGCAGCCCCCACGGGGAAAGGAATGAGCAGTTCTTC
TRBV18,14,many,NA,TRBJ2-1,CASSRNRANNEQFF,TGTGCCAGCTCAAGAAACCGGGCAAACAATGAGCAGTTCTTC
TRBV5-1,14,few,NA,TRBJ2-3,CASSLQAASDTQYF,TGCGCCAGCAGCTTGCAAGCGGCCTCAGATACGCAGTATTTT
TRBV5-5,17,NA,NA,TRBJ2-3,CASSLGLVGSGTDTQYF,TGTGCCAGCAGCCTTGGCTTGGTCGGAAGCGGCACAGATACGCAGTATTTT
TRBV27,17,NA,NA,TRBJ1-2,CASSLSGLRGFPYGYTF,TGTGCCAGCAGTTTGTCCGGATTGAGGGGGTTTCCCTATGGCTACACCTTC
TRBV5-1,15,NA,NA,TRBJ1-6,CASSLGALRDSPLHF,TGCGCCAGCAGCTTGGGGGCCTTAAGGGATTCACCCCTCCACTTT
TRBV4-1,14,NA,TRBD1,TRBJ2-7,CASSQGTGKWEQYF,TGCGCCAGCAGCCAAGGGACAGGGAAGTGGGAGCAGTACTTC
TRBV3-1,15,many,NA,TRBJ2-1,CASSQGDFTYNEQFF,TGTGCCAGCAGCCAGGGGGACTTTACGTACAATGAGCAGTTCTTC